The rows below give T cell receptor beta chains drawn from one sample of a study of beta chain features in type 1 diabetes. Here immunoSEQ multiplex PCR was the method, and the copy in TCRdb shows in-frame clones only, minus some. The table includes around 360,000 clones, roughly 12% detected once. The material sequenced was naive CD4+ T cells from blood. The receptors were sampled from a woman under 30 with type 1 diabetes. CDR3s include the opening cysteine and the closing phenylalanine or tryptophan. A D gene is named only where the DNA matches it firmly. A row's size may be missing; if present it is once, few, many or a size class.

d_gene | abundance | j_gene | v_gene | len | CDR3aa | CDR3nt
NA | NA | TRBJ2-3 | TRBV4-3 | 18 | CASSQGPAGVGGTDTQYF | TGCGCCAGCAGCCAAGGCCCGGCAGGGGTCGGGGGCACAGATACGCAGTATTTT
NA | NA | TRBJ2-7 | TRBV7-9 | 15 | CASSLAGTVSYEQYF | TGTGCCAGCAGCTTAGCAGGGACTGTTTCCTACGAGCAGTACTTC
NA | few | TRBJ2-4 | TRBV21-1 | 14 | CASPLNLAKNIQYF | TGTGCCAGCCCCCTAAACCTAGCCAAAAACATTCAGTACTTC
NA | NA | TRBJ1-5 | TRBV28 | 16 | CASSSHAGVTSGPQHF | TGTGCCAGCAGCTCCCATGCGGGGGTGACCTCAGGGCCCCAGCATTTT
TRBD2 | NA | TRBJ2-7 | TRBV4-2 | 15 | CASSQGSGRIDEQYF | TGTGCCAGCAGCCAGGGTAGCGGGAGAATCGACGAGCAGTACTTC
TRBD1 | NA | TRBJ2-4 | TRBV11-2 | 16 | CASSSKTGTGGNIQYF | TGTGCCAGCAGCTCAAAAACCGGGACAGGGGGAAACATTCAGTACTTC
NA | NA | TRBJ1-1 | TRBV7-6 | 14 | CASSPLAGDTEAFF | TGTGCCAGCAGCCCCCTGGCGGGAGACACTGAAGCTTTCTTT
NA | few | TRBJ2-2 | TRBV4-3 | 16 | CASKPSAGLVTGELFF | TGCGCCAGCAAACCAAGTGCGGGTTTGGTCACCGGGGAGCTGTTTTTT
NA | NA | TRBJ2-7 | TRBV4-3 | 15 | CASSQGQWASYEQYF | TGCGCCAGCAGCCAAGGCCAGTGGGCCTCCTACGAGCAGTACTTC
NA | few | TRBJ2-1 | TRBV12-5 | 12 | CASGSPGVGQFF | TGTGCTAGTGGTTCACCAGGGGTGGGGCAGTTCTTC
NA | NA | TRBJ2-7 | TRBV6-5 | 13 | CASRKQGFGEQYF | TGTGCCAGCAGAAAACAGGGATTCGGGGAGCAGTACTTC
TRBD1 | few | TRBJ2-3 | TRBV5-4 | 17 | CASSRKGASLLTDTQYF | TGTGCCAGCAGCCGAAAGGGGGCTAGCCTCCTCACAGATACGCAGTATTTT
TRBD1 | NA | TRBJ1-2 | TRBV5-4 | 16 | CASSTNRGPVNYGYTF | TGTGCCAGCAGCACGAACAGGGGCCCCGTCAACTATGGCTACACCTTC
NA | NA | TRBJ1-1 | TRBV19 | 14 | CASSVQALNTEAFF | TGTGCCAGTAGCGTCCAGGCATTGAACACTGAAGCTTTCTTT
TRBD2 | few | TRBJ2-7 | TRBV6-6 | 13 | CASSAGGGHEQYF | TGTGCCAGCAGCGCGGGAGGTGGCCACGAGCAGTACTTC
NA | NA | TRBJ1-1 | TRBV11-2 | 14 | CASSPSVPGTEAFF | TGTGCCAGCAGCCCAAGTGTTCCGGGGACTGAAGCTTTCTTT
TRBD1 | NA | TRBJ2-5 | TRBV29-1 | 14 | CSVPTGGSKETQYF | TGCAGCGTCCCGACAGGGGGCTCCAAAGAGACCCAGTACTTC
NA | NA | TRBJ2-3 | TRBV7-9 | 11 | CASSLVSTQYF | TGTGCCAGCAGCTTAGTTAGTACGCAGTATTTT
NA | NA | TRBJ2-7 | TRBV28 | 14 | CASSILAENYEQYF | TGTGCCAGCAGTATACTAGCAGAAAACTACGAGCAGTACTTC
NA | few | TRBJ2-7 | TRBV29-1 | 12 | CSVGRQPSEQYF | TGCAGCGTTGGCCGGCAGCCTAGCGAGCAGTACTTC
TRBD2 | NA | TRBJ2-3 | TRBV2 | 14 | CASNGLADTDTQYF | TGTGCCAGCAATGGACTAGCGGACACAGATACGCAGTATTTT
NA | few | TRBJ1-5 | TRBV10-3 | 13 | CAINREVDQPQHF | TGTGCCATCAACAGGGAAGTCGATCAGCCCCAGCATTTT
NA | NA | TRBJ1-2 | TRBV29-1 | 13 | CSVLVRGAGGYTF | TGCAGCGTTCTTGTCAGGGGCGCGGGTGGCTACACCTTC
TRBD1 | NA | TRBJ2-7 | TRBV28 | 14 | CASSSGGPSYEQYF | TGTGCCAGCAGTTCAGGGGGCCCTTCCTACGAGCAGTACTTC
TRBD1 | NA | TRBJ2-1 | TRBV5-4 | 16 | CASSPLGQGRYNEQFF | TGTGCCAGCAGCCCGCTGGGACAGGGGCGCTACAATGAGCAGTTCTTC
TRBD1 | NA | TRBJ2-4 | TRBV6-6 | 15 | CASKVGQGAKNIQYF | TGTGCCAGCAAAGTGGGACAGGGGGCCAAAAACATTCAGTACTTC
NA | NA | TRBJ2-7 | TRBV27 | 13 | CASSLGRDREQYF | TGTGCCAGCAGTTTAGGGCGGGACCGTGAGCAGTACTTC
NA | few | TRBJ2-5 | TRBV5-1 | 12 | CASSRIVGDQYF | TGCGCCAGCAGCCGGATTGTGGGAGACCAGTACTTC
NA | NA | TRBJ2-2 | TRBV11-2 | 13 | CASSPQATGELFF | TGTGCCAGCAGCCCCCAAGCCACCGGGGAGCTGTTTTTT
TRBD2 | NA | TRBJ2-1 | TRBV18 | 18 | CASSPNDIAGLSYNEQFF | TGTGCCAGCTCACCAAATGATATAGCGGGCCTCTCCTACAATGAGCAGTTCTTC
TRBD1 | few | TRBJ1-2 | TRBV11-2 | 15 | CASSLARDRIYGYTF | TGTGCCAGCAGCTTAGCCCGGGACAGAATCTATGGCTACACCTTC
NA | NA | TRBJ1-6 | TRBV5-4 | 15 | CASSLNSGLTSPLHF | TGTGCCAGCAGCTTGAATTCAGGTTTGACTTCACCCCTCCACTTT
NA | few | TRBJ2-3 | TRBV4-3 | 17 | CASSQDHITVKRDTQYF | TGCGCCAGCAGCCAAGATCATATAACCGTCAAACGGGATACGCAGTATTTT
TRBD1 | NA | TRBJ1-1 | TRBV30 | 14 | CAWNPGTEHTEAFF | TGTGCCTGGAACCCCGGGACAGAACACACTGAAGCTTTCTTT
NA | few | TRBJ2-1 | TRBV5-1 | 14 | CATRGSGSYNEQFF | TGCGCCACAAGGGGGTCGGGCTCCTACAATGAGCAGTTCTTC
NA | NA | TRBJ1-4 | TRBV2 | 14 | CASRSGARSEKLFF | TGTGCCAGCAGGAGCGGGGCGCGATCCGAAAAACTGTTTTTT
TRBD2 | NA | TRBJ2-5 | TRBV6-5 | 14 | CASSRGGVVETQYF | TGTGCCAGCAGCCGTGGGGGGGTGGTAGAGACCCAGTACTTC
NA | few | TRBJ1-2 | TRBV4-3 | 13 | CASSQAGGYGYTF | TGCGCCAGCAGCCAAGCGGGTGGCTATGGCTACACCTTC
TRBD1 | few | TRBJ2-3 | TRBV9 | 16 | CASSVVGTVSTDTQYF | TGTGCCAGCAGCGTAGTCGGGACAGTAAGCACAGATACGCAGTATTTT
TRBD1 | few | TRBJ1-1 | TRBV7-9 | 14 | CASSARQGNTEAFF | TGTGCCAGCAGCGCGAGACAGGGGAACACTGAAGCTTTCTTT
NA | NA | TRBJ2-2 | TRBV7-2 | 15 | CASSLRRANTGELFF | TGTGCCAGCAGCTTAAGAAGAGCGAACACCGGGGAGCTGTTTTTT
TRBD2 | NA | TRBJ2-1 | TRBV6-4 | 14 | CASIGLAAYNEQFF | TGTGCCAGCATCGGACTAGCGGCATACAATGAGCAGTTCTTC
NA | NA | TRBJ2-4 | TRBV4-2 | 16 | CASSQSGAGSKNIQYF | TGTGCCAGCAGCCAATCAGGGGCAGGATCCAAAAACATTCAGTACTTC
TRBD1 | few | TRBJ1-2 | TRBV9 | 13 | CASSLGTGGGYTF | TGTGCCAGCAGCCTAGGGACAGGAGGTGGCTACACCTTC
TRBD1 | NA | TRBJ2-7 | TRBV10-3 | 13 | CAATESTGNEQYF | TGTGCCGCCACAGAGTCGACAGGGAACGAGCAGTACTTC
NA | NA | TRBJ1-1 | TRBV19 | 18 | CASTEDSGSRDLNTEAFF | TGTGCCAGTACCGAGGACTCCGGGTCGAGAGACTTGAACACTGAAGCTTTCTTT
NA | few | TRBJ2-7 | TRBV15 | 16 | CATSGGTGKASYEQYF | TGTGCCACCAGCGGTGGAACAGGGAAAGCGAGCTACGAGCAGTACTTC
NA | once | TRBJ2-2 | TRBV7-3 | 15 | CASSPGGQNTGELFF | TGTGCCAGCAGCCCCGGTGGACAGAACACCGGGGAGCTGTTTTTT
NA | NA | TRBJ2-2 | TRBV25-1 | 12 | CASAGLPGELFF | TGTGCCAGCGCAGGGTTGCCCGGGGAGCTGTTTTTT
TRBD2 | few | TRBJ2-1 | TRBV7-2 | 18 | CASSLVGERGSSYNEQFF | TGTGCCAGCAGCTTAGTGGGGGAGCGGGGGAGCTCCTACAATGAGCAGTTCTTC
NA | few | TRBJ1-2 | TRBV2 | 13 | CASSGSLRDGYTF | TGTGCCAGCTCGGGCTCGTTGAGGGATGGCTACACCTTC
NA | few | TRBJ2-4 | TRBV7-2 | 13 | CASRIQGEDIQYF | TGTGCCAGCAGGATACAGGGTGAAGACATTCAGTACTTC
TRBD2 | few | TRBJ2-1 | TRBV6-5 | 15 | CASSRGTSGSYEQFF | TGTGCCAGCAGTAGAGGGACTAGCGGGAGCTATGAGCAGTTCTTC
NA | NA | TRBJ2-5 | TRBV28 | 13 | CASSLGGQETQYF | TGTGCCAGCAGTTTAGGAGGCCAAGAGACCCAGTACTTC
NA | few | TRBJ2-1 | TRBV4-3 | 12 | CASSQVRGEQFF | TGCGCCAGCAGCCAAGTGCGAGGTGAGCAGTTCTTC